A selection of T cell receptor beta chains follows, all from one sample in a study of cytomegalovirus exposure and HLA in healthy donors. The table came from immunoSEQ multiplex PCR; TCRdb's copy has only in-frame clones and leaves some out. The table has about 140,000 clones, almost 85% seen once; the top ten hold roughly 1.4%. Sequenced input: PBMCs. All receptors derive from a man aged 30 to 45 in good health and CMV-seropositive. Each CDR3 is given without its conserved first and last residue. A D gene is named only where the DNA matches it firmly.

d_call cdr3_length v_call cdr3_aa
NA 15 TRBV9 ASSVFSGGRLTGELF
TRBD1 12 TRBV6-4 ASSETGDTGELF
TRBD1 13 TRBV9 ASSLTGGWTDTQY
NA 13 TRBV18 ASSPTQTGGYEQY
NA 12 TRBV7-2 ASSLVQGPTEAF
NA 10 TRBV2 ASRVTAHTQY
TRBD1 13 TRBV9 ASSGGGTGGHEQY
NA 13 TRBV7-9 ASSLGRANTGELF
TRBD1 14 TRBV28 ASTILSGQGLDTQY
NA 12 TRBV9 ASSVDGRSYGQY
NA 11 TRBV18 ASSPLPGDTIY
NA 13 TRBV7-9 ASSPKAGSYNEQF
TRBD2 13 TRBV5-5 ASSLGREGPGELF